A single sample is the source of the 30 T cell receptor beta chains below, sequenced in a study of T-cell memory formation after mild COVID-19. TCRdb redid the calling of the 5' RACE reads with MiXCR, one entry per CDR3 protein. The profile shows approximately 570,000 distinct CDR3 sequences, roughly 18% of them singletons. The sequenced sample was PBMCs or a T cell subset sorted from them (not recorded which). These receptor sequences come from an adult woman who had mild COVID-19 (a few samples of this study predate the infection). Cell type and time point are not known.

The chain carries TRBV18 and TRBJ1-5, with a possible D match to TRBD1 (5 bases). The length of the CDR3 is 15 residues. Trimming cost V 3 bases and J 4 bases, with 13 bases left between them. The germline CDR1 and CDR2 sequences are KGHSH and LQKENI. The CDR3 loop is CASSPLGGSNQPQHF. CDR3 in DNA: TGTGCCAGCTCACCCCTCGGGGGAAGTAATCAGCCCCAGCATTTT.

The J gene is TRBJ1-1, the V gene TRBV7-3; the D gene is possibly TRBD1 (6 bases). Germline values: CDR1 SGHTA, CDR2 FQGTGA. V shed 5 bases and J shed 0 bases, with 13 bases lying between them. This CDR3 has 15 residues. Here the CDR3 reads CASSKGGIMNTEAFF. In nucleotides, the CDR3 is TGTGCCAGCAGCAAAGGGGGTATCATGAACACTGAAGCTTTCTTT. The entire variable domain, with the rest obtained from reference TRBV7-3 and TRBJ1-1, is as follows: GAGVSQTPSNKVTEKGKYVELRCDPISGHTALYWYRQSLGQGPEFLIYFQGTGAADDSGLPNDRFFAVRPEGSVSTLKIQRTERGDSAVYLCASSKGGIMNTEAFFGQGTRLTVV.

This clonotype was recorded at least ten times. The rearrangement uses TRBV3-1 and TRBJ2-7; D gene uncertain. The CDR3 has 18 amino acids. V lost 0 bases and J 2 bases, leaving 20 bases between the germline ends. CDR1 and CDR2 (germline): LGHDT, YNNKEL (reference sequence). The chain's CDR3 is CASSQDPAERNYTYEQYF. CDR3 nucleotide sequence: TGTGCCAGCAGCCAAGATCCGGCGGAACGGAACTACACCTACGAGCAGTACTTC.

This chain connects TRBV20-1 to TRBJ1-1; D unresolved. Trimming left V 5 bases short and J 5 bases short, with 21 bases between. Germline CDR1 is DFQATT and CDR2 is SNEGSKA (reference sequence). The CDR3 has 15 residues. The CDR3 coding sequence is TGCAGTGCTGTAGCCCGAGCGGTCGAGGGAACTGAAGCTTTCTTT. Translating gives CSAVARAVEGTEAFF.

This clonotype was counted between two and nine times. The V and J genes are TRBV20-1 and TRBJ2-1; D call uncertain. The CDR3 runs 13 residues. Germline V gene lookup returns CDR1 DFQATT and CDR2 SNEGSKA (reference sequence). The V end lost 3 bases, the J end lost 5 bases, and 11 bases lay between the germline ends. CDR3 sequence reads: CSASLVIHNEQFF. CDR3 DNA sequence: TGCAGTGCTAGCCTAGTTATCCACAATGAGCAGTTCTTC.

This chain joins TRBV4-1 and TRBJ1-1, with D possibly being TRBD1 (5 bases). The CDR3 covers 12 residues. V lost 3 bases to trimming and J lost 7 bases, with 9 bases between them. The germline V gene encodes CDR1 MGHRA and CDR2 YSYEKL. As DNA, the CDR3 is TGCGCCAGCAGCCAGGGGACTAATGAAGCTTTCTTT. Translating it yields CASSQGTNEAFF.

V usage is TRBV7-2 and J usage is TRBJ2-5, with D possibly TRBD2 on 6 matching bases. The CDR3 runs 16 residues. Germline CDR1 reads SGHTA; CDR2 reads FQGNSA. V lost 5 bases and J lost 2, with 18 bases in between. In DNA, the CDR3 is TGTGCCAGCAGCGTCGGGACTCTCCCCTTACAAGAGACCCAGTACTTC. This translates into CASSVGTLPLQETQYF.

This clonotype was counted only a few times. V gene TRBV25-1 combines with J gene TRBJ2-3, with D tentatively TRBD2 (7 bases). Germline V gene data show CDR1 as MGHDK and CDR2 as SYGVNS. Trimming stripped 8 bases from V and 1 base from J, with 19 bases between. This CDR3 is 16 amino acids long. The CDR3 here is CASGRGSGSGTDTQYF. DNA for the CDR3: TGTGCCAGCGGGAGGGGGAGCGGGTCTGGCACAGATACGCAGTATTTT.

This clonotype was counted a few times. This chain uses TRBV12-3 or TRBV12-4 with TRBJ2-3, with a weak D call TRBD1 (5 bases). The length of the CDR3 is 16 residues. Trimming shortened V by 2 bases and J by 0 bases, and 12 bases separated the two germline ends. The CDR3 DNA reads TGTGCCAGCAGTTTATGGGGCAGCACTAGCACAGATACGCAGTATTTT. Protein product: CASSLWGSTSTDTQYF.

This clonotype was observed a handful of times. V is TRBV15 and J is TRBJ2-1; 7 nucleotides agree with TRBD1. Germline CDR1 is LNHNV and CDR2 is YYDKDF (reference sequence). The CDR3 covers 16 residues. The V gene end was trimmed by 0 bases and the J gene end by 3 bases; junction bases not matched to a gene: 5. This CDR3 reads CATSRERAGGYNEQFF. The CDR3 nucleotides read TGTGCCACCAGCAGAGAGAGGGCAGGGGGCTACAATGAGCAGTTCTTC.

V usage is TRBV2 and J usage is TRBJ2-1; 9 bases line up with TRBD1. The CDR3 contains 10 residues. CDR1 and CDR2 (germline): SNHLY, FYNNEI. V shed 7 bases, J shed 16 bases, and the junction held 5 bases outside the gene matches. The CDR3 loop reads CASTRTGEFF. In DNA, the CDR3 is TGTGCCAGCACGAGGACAGGGGAATTCTTC.

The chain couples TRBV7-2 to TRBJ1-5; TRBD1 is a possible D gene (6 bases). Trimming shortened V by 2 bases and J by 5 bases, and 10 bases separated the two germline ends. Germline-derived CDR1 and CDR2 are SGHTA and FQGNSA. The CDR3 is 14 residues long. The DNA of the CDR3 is TGTGCCAGCAGCTTAATGTCAGGGGATCAGCCCCAGCATTTT. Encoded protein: CASSLMSGDQPQHF.

In DNA, the CDR3 is TGCGCCAGCAGATTGACAGGGTATGGAGAGACCCAGTACTTC. This gives the protein CASRLTGYGETQYF. The chain has TRBV5-1 and TRBJ2-5; 7 nucleotides agree with TRBD1. There are 14 residues in the CDR3. V shed 5 bases, J shed 4 bases, and the junction held 8 bases outside the gene matches. Germline CDR1 SGHRS, CDR2 YFSETQ.

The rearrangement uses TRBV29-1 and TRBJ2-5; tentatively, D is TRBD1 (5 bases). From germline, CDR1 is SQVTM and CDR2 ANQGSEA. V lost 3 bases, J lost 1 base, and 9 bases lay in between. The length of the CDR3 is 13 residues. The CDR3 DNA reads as TGCAGCGTTGAGGGGCCTACCCAAGAGACCCAGTACTTC. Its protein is CSVEGPTQETQYF.

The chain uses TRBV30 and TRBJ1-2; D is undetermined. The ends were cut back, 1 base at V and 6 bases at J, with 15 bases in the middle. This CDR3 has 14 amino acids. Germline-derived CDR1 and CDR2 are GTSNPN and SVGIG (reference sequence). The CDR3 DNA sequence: TGTGCCTGGAGTGATGGGAACGAGATGCATGGCTACACCTTC. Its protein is CAWSDGNEMHGYTF.

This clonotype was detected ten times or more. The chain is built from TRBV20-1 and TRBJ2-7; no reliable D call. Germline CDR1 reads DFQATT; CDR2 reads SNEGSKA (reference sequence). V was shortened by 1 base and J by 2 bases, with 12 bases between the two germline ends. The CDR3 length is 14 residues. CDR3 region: CSARVGDPPYEQYF. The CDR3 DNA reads TGCAGTGCTAGAGTTGGAGACCCTCCCTACGAGCAGTACTTC.

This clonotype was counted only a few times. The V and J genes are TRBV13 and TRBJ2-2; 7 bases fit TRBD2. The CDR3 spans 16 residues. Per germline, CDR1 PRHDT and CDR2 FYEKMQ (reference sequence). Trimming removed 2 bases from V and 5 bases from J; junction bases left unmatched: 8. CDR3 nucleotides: TGTGCCAGCAGCTTAAGCCTAGCGGTCGGAACCGGGGAGCTGTTTTTT. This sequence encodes CASSLSLAVGTGELFF.

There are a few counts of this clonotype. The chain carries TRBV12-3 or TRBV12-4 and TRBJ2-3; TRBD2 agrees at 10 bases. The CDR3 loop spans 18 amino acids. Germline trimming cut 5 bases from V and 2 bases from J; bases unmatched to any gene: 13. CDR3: CASSRTSGVSIDTDTQYF. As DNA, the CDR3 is TGTGCCAGCAGTCGTACTAGCGGGGTCTCCATTGACACAGATACGCAGTATTTT.

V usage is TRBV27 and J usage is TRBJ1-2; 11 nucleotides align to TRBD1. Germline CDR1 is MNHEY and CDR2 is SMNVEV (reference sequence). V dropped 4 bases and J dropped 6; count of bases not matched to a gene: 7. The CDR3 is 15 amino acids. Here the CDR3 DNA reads TGTGCCAGCAGTTCCCGGGACAGGGGGAAAGATGGCTACACCTTC. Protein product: CASSSRDRGKDGYTF.

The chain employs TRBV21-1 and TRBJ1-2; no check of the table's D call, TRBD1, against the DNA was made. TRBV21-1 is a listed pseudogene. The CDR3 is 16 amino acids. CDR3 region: CASSQKCPGANYGYTF. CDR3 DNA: TGTGCCAGCAGCCAAAAGTGCCCAGGGGCTAACTATGGCTACACCTTC.

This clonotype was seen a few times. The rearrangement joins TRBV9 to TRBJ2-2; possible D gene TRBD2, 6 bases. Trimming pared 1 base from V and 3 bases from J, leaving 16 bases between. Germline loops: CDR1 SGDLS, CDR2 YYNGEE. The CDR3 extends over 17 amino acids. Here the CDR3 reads CASSVRDRGLYTGELFF. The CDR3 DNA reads TGTGCCAGCAGCGTAAGGGATCGGGGGTTATACACCGGGGAGCTGTTTTTT. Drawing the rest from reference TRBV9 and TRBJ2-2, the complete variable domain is DSGVTQTPKHLITATGQRVTLRCSPRSGDLSVYWYQQSLDQGLQFLIQYYNGEERAKGNILERFSAQQFPDLHSELNLSSLELGDSALYFCASSVRDRGLYTGELFFGEGSRLTVL.

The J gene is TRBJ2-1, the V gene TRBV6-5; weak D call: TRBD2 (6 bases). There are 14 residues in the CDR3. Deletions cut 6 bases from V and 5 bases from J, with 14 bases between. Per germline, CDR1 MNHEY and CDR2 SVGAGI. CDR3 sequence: CASRTRTGDNEQFF. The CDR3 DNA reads TGTGCCAGCAGGACTAGGACTGGGGACAATGAGCAGTTCTTC.

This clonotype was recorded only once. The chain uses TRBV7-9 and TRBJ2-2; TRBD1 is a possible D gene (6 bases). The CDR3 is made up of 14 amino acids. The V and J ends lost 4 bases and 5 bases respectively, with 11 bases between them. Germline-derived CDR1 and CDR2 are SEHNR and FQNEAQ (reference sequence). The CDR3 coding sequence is TGTGCCAGCAGCTCTTTCCAGGGGACCGGGGAGCTGTTTTTT. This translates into CASSSFQGTGELFF. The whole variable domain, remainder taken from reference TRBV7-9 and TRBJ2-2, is DTGVSQNPRHKITKRGQNVTFRCDPISEHNRLYWYRQTLGQGPEFLTYFQNEAQLEKSRLLSDRFSAERPKGSFSTLEIQRTEQGDSAMYLCASSSFQGTGELFFGEGSRLTVL.

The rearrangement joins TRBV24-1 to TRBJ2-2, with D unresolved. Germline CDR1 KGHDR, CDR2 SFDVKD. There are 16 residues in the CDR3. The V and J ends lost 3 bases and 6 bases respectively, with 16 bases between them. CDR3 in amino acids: CATSDGAGYLAGELFF. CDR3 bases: TGTGCCACCAGTGATGGAGCCGGGTATCTCGCCGGGGAGCTGTTTTTT.

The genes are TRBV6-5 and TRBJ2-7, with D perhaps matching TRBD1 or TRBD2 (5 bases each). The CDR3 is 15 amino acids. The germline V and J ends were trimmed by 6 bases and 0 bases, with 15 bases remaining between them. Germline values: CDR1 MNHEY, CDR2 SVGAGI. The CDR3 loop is CASRHQGGSSYEQYF. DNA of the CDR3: TGTGCCAGCAGACACCAGGGTGGGAGCTCCTACGAGCAGTACTTC.

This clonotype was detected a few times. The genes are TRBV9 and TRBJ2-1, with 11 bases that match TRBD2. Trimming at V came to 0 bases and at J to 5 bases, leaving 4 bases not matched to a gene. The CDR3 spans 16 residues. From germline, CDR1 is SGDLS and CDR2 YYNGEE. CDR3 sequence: CASSVAGTSGHNEQFF. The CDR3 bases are TGTGCCAGCAGCGTAGCAGGGACTAGCGGCCACAATGAGCAGTTCTTC.

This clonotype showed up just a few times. The CDR3 here is CASSPIIDRGKNSPLHF. CDR3 coding DNA: TGTGCCAGCTCACCTATTATCGACAGGGGGAAGAATTCACCCCTCCACTTT. The rearrangement links TRBV18 to TRBJ1-6; the match to TRBD1 covers 9 bases. The CDR3 loop spans 17 amino acids. Germline CDR1 KGHSH, CDR2 LQKENI. V lost 3 bases, J lost 7 bases, and 10 bases stayed unmatched.

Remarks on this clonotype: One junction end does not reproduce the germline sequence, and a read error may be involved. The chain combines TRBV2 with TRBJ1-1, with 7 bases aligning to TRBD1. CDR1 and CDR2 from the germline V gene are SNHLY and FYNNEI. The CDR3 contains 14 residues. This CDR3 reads CASSEDRASTEAFF. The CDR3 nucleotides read TGTGCCAGCAGCGAAGACAGGGCTAGCACTGAAGCTTTCTTT.

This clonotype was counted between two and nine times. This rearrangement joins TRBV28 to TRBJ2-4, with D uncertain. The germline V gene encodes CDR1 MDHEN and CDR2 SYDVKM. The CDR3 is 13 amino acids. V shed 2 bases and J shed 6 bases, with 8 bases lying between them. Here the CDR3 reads CASSLNGINIQYF. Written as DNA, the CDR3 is TGTGCCAGCAGTTTAAACGGTATAAACATTCAGTACTTC.

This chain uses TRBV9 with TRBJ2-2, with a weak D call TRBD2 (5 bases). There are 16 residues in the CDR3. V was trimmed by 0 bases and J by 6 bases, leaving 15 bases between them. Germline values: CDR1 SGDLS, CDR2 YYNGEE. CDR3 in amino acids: CASSVDPQLAAGELFF. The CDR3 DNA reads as TGTGCCAGCAGCGTAGATCCACAGCTAGCCGCCGGGGAGCTGTTTTTT.